Detailed here is one TCR beta chain. Its antigen is not identified. These data come from a study of Tregs in tolerant kidney transplant recipients. V was pared by 2 bases and J by 0 bases, with 11 bases between. Germline-derived CDR1 and CDR2 are SGHDN and FVKESK. There are 16 residues in the CDR3. Data came from immunoSEQ multiplex PCR; TCRdb stores just in-frame clones and leaves some out. The data contain roughly 40,000 clones, around 95% of them singletons. Sequences were obtained from Tregs from blood cultured with allogeneic cells. The receptor was derived from a human donor in good health. The chain links TRBV14 to TRBJ2-1; D not certain. The CDR3 reads CASSQLGRVSYNEQFF. CDR3 nucleotide sequence: TGTGCCAGCAGCCAACTAGGTCGGGTCTCCTACAATGAGCAGTTCTTC. Complete variable domain (other parts from reference TRBV14 and TRBJ2-1): EAGVTQFPSHSVIEKGQTVTLRCDPISGHDNLYWYRRVMGKEIKFLLHFVKESKQDESGMPNNRFLAERTGGTYSTLKVQPAELEDSGVYFCASSQLGRVSYNEQFFGPGTRLTVL.